This T cell receptor beta chain originates from a study of cytomegalovirus exposure and HLA in healthy donors. Study-wide points: A later analysis found most CMV-associated TCR beta chains apparently HLA-restricted.

With respect to this clone: Its antigen is unknown.

Primers: 60 Vbeta forward and 13 Jbeta reverse. The assay was immunoSEQ multiplex PCR, and TCRdb's table has in-frame clones only and misses some. The data hold over 250,000 clones, with about nine tenths observed a single time. Trimming cost V 5 bases and J 2 bases; bases outside gene matches: 4. The CDR3 loop spans 15 amino acids. CDR1 and CDR2 from the germline V gene are LNHDA and SQIVND (reference sequence). The TCR originated in a man in his forties in good health and CMV-seropositive. The V and J genes are TRBV19 and TRBJ2-1; 9 bases fit TRBD2. Sequencing was performed on PBMCs. The CDR3 DNA reads as TGTGCCAGTAGTGCTAGCGGGACCACCTACAATGAGCAGTTCTTC. Residues: CASSASGTTYNEQFF.